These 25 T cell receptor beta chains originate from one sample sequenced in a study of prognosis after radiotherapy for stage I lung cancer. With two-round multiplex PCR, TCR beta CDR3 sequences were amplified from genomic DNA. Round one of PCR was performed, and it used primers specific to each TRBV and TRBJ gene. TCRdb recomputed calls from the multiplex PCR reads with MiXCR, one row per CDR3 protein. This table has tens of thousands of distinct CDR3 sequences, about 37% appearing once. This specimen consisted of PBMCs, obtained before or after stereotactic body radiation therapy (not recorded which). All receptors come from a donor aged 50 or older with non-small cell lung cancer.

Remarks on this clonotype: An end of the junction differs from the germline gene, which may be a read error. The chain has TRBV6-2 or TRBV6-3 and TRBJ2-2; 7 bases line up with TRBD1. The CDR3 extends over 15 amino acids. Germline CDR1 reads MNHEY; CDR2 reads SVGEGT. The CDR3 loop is CASSGGQCATGELFF. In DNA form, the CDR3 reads TGTGCCAGCAGTGGGGGACAGTGCGCCACCGGGGAGCTGTTCTTT.

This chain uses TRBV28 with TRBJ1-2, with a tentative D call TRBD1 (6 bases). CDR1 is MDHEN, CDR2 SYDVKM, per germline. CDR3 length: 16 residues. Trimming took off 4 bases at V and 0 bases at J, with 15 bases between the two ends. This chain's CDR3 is CASSSLNRVANYGYTF. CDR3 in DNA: TGTGCCAGCAGTTCCTTGAACAGGGTAGCTAACTATGGCTACACCTTC.

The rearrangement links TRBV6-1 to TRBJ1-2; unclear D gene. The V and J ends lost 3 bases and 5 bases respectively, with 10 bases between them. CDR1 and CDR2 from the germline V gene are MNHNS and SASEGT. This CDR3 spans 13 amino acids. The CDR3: CASSESLLYGYTF. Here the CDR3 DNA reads TGTGCCAGCAGTGAGAGCCTACTTTATGGCTACACCTTC.

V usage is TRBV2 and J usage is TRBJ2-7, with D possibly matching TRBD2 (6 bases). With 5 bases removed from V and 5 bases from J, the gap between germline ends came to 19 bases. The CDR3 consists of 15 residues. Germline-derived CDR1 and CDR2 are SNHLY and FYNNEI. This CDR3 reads CASSSIAGMGNEQYF. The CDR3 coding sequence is TGTGCCAGCAGTTCTATTGCGGGGATGGGGAACGAGCAGTACTTC.

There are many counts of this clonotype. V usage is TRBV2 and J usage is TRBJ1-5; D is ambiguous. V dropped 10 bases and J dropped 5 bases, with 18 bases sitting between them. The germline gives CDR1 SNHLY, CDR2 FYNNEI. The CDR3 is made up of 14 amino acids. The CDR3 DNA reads TGTGCCACCGTAGACAAGTCAGGAGATCAGCCCCAGCATTTT. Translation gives CATVDKSGDQPQHF.

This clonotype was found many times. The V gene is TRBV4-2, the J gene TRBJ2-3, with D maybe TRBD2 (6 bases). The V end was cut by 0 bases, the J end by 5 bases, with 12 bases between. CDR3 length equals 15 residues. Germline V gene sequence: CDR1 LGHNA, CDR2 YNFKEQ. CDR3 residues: CASSQDRRVEDTQYF. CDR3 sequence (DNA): TGTGCCAGCAGCCAAGATAGGAGGGTGGAAGATACGCAGTATTTT.

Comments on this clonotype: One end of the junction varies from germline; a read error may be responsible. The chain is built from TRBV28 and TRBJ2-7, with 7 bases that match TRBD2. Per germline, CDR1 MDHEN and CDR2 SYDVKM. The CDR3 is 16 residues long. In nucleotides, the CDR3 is TGTGCCATCAGTGGTCCCCACCCGGGACTACTCTACGAGCAGTACTTC. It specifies CAISGPHPGLLYEQYF.

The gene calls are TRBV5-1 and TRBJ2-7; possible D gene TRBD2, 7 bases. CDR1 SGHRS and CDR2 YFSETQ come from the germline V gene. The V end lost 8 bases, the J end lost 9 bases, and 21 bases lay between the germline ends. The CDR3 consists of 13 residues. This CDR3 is CARRPLGGGAQYF. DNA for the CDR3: TGCGCCAGAAGACCCCTGGGAGGGGGAGCGCAGTACTTC.

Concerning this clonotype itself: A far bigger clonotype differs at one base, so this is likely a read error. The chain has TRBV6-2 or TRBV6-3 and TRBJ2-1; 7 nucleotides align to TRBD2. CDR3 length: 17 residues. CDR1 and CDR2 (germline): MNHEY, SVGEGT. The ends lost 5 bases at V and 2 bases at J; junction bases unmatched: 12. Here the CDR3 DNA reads TGTGCCAGCAGTGAATCGTCGGCGGGAGTGGCCTACAATGAGCAGTTCTTC. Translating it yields CASSESSAGVAYNEQFF.

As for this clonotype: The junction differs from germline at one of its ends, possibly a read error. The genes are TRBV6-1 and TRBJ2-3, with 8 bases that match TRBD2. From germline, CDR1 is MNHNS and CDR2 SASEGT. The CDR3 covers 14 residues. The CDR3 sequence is CASLLAVGTDTQYF. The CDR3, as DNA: TGTGCCAGCCTACTAGCGGTAGGCACAGATACTCAGTATTTT.

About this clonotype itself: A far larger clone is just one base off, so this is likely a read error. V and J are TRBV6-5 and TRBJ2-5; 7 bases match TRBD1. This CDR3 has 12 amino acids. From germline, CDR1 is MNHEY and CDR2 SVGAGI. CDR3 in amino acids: CASSWTGGEQLF. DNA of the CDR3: TGTGCCAGCAGTTGGACAGGTGGTGAGCAGTTATTC.

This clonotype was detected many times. The CDR3 coding sequence is TGCGCCAGCAGCTTGGGAATGGGAAACGAGCAGTACTTC. Encoded protein: CASSLGMGNEQYF. This chain connects TRBV5-1 to TRBJ2-7; D gene unclear. The ends were cut back, 0 bases at V and 5 bases at J, with 9 bases in the middle. Per germline, CDR1 SGHRS and CDR2 YFSETQ. The CDR3 sequence is 13 residues long.

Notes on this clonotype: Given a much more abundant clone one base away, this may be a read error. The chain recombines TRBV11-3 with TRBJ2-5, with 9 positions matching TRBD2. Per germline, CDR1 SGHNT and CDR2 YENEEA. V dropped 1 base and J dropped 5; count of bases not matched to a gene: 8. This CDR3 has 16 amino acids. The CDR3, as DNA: TGTGCCAGCAGCTTAGGGAATAGCGGGAGTTCCGAGACCCAGTACTTC. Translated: CASSLGNSGSSETQYF.

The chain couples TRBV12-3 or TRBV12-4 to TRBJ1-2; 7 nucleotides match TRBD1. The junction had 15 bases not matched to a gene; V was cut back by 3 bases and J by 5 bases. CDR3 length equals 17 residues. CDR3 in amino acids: CASSLGLEQGKFYGYTF. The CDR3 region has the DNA TGTGCCAGCAGTTTGGGTTTGGAACAGGGGAAGTTTTATGGCTACACCTTC.

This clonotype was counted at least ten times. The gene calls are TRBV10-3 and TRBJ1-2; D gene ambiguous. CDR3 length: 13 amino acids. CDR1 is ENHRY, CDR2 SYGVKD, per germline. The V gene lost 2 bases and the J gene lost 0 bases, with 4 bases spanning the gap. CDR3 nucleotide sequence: TGTGCCATCAGTGAGGGTTCTAACTATGGCTACACCTTC. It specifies CAISEGSNYGYTF.

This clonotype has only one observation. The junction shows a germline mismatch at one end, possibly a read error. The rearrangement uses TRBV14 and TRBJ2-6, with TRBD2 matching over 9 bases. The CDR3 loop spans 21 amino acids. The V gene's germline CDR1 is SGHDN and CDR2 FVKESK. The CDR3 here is CASSPGQASSGVFSGSNVLTF. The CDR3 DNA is TGTGCCAGCAGCCCCGGACAGGCCTCTAGCGGGGTATTCTCTGGGTCCAACGTCCTTACTTTC. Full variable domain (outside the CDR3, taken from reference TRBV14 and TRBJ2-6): EAGVTQFPSHSVIEKGQTVTLRCDPISGHDNLYWYRRVMGKEIKFLLHFVKESKQDESGMPNNRFLAERTGGTYSTLKVQPAELEDSGVYFCASSPGQASSGVFSGSNVLTFGAGSRLTVL.

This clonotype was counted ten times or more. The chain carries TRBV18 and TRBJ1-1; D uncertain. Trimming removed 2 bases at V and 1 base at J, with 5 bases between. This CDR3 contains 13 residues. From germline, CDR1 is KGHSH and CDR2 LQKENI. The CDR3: CASSPYENTEAFF. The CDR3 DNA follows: TGTGCCAGCTCACCATACGAGAACACTGAAGCTTTCTTT.

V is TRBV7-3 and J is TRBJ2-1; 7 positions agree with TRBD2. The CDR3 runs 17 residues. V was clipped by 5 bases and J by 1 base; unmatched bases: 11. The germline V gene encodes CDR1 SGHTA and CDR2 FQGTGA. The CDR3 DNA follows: TGTGCCAGCAGCCCAAACTTGGCGGGAGATTCCTACAATGAGCAGTTCTTC. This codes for CASSPNLAGDSYNEQFF.

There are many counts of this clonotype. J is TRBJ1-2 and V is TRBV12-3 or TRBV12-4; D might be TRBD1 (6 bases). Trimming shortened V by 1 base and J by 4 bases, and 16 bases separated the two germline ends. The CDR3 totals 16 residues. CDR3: CASSLGGGQGSYGYTF. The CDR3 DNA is TGTGCCAGCAGTTTAGGAGGAGGCCAGGGGTCCTATGGCTACACCTTC.

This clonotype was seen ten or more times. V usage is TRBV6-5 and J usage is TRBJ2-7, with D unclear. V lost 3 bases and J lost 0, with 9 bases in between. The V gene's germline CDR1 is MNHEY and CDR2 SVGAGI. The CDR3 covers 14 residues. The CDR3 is CASSYVSGSYEQYF. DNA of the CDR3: TGTGCCAGCAGTTATGTATCCGGCTCCTACGAGCAGTACTTC.

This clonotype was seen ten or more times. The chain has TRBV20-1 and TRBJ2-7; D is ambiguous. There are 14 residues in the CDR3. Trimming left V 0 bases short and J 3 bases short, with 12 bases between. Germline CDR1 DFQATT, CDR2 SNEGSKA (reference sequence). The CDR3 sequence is CSARDLNQYYEQYF. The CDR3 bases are TGCAGTGCTAGAGATCTTAACCAATACTACGAGCAGTACTTC.

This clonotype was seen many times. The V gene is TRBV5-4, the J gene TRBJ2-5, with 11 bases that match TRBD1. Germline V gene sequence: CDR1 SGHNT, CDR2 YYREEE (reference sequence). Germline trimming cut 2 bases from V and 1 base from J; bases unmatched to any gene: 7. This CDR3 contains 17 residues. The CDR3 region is CASSLGGTGGLQETQYF. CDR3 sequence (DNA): TGTGCCAGCAGCTTAGGTGGGACAGGGGGGCTCCAAGAGACCCAGTACTTC.

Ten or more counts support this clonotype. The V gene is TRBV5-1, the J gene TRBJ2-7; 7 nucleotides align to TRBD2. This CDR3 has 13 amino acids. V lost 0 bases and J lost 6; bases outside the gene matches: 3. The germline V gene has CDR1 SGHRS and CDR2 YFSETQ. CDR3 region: CASSLERGREQYF. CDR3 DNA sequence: TGCGCCAGCAGCTTGGAGCGGGGTCGCGAGCAGTACTTC.

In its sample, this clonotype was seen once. The CDR3 DNA sequence: TGTGCCAGCAGTCTCTCAGGGGCATACAATTATCAGTTCTTC. Protein sequence: CASSLSGAYNYQFF. The rearrangement uses TRBV6-1 and TRBJ2-1, with a weak D call TRBD1 (6 bases). The CDR3 spans 14 residues. Germline values: CDR1 MNHNS, CDR2 SASEGT. V lost 5 bases and J lost 13, with 21 bases in between.

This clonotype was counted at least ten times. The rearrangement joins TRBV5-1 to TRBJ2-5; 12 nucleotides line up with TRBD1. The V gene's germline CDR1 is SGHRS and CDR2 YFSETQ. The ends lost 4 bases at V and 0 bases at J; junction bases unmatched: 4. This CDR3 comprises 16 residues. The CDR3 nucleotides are TGCGCCAGCAGCGGCGGGACAGGGGGCTACCAAGAGACCCAGTACTTC. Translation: CASSGGTGGYQETQYF.